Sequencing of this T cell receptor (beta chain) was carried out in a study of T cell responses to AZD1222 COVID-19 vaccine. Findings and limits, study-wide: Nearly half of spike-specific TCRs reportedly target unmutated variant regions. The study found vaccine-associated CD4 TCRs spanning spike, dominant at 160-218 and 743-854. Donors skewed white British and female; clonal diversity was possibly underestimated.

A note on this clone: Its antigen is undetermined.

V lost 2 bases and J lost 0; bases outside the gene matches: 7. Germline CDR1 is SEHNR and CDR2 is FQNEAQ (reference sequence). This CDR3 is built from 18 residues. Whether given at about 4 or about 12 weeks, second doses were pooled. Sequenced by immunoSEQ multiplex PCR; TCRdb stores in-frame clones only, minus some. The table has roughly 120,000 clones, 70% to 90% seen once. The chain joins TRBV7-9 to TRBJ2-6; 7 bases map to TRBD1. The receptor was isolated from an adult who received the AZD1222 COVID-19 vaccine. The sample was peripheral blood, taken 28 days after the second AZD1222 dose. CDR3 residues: CASSLYRGESSGANVLTF. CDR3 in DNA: TGTGCCAGCAGCTTATACAGGGGAGAGTCCTCTGGGGCCAACGTCCTGACTTTC.